Listed below are T cell receptor beta chains from one sample, sequenced in a study of T cells after yellow fever vaccination. MiXCR, run by TCRdb on the 5' RACE reads, gives a single entry per CDR3 protein. The sample records around 340,000 distinct CDR3 sequences, roughly an eighth being singletons. The sample was CD4+ T cells sorted from PBMCs, taken 15 days after the yellow fever booster vaccination. The source is a man younger than 35 who received the YFV17D yellow fever vaccine. Each CDR3 is given with its conserved first and last residue. The D gene is left open where the match is weak. The size entry is marked missing in some rows and otherwise reads once, few, many or a size class.

d_gene | j_gene | v_gene | abundance | len | CDR3nt | CDR3aa
TRBD2 | TRBJ2-3 | TRBV6-5 | few | 14 | TGTGCCAGCAGCGCGCGTCGGGGGGCAGATACGCAGTATTTT | CASSARRGADTQYF
. | TRBJ1-5 | TRBV6-2/TRBV6-3 | few | 13 | TGTGCCAGCAGTTCGAGGAATCAACGGCCCCAGCATTTT | CASSSRNQRPQHF
TRBD2 | TRBJ2-2 | TRBV5-1 | few | 15 | TGCGCCAGCAAACTAGCGGGGCCGAACACCGGGGAGCTGTTTTTT | CASKLAGPNTGELFF
. | TRBJ2-3 | TRBV7-9 | many | 12 | TGTGCCAGCAGCTCGGATCAGGATACGCAGTATTTT | CASSSDQDTQYF
. | TRBJ2-1 | TRBV5-4 | . | 15 | TGTGCCAGCAGCTTGGTAGGAACCTCCTACAATGAGCAGTTCTTC | CASSLVGTSYNEQFF
. | TRBJ2-2 | TRBV3-1 | many | 12 | TGTGCCAGCAGCCAAATTGCCGGGGAGCTGTTTTTT | CASSQIAGELFF
. | TRBJ1-5 | TRBV3-1 | . | 15 | TGTGCCAGCAGCCAAGGTCCGGCGGGTGAACAGCCCCAGCATTTT | CASSQGPAGEQPQHF
. | TRBJ1-1 | TRBV12-3/TRBV12-4 | . | 13 | TGTGCCAGCAGGCGCGGGGCCGCGAACGAAGCTTTCTTT | CASRRGAANEAFF
. | TRBJ1-1 | TRBV18 | . | 16 | TGTGCCAGCTCACCAATGGGGGGGCCACGGGACACTGAAGCTTTCTTT | CASSPMGGPRDTEAFF
. | TRBJ2-3 | TRBV20-1 | . | 13 | TGCAGTGCTATTGACTCGTACACAGATACGCAGTATTTT | CSAIDSYTDTQYF
. | TRBJ1-3 | TRBV4-3 | . | 17 | TGCGCCAGCAGCCAAGATCCACAGGGCATTCCTGGAAACACCATATATTTT | CASSQDPQGIPGNTIYF
. | TRBJ1-1 | TRBV5-1 | . | 15 | TGCGCCAGCAGCTTGTACCTCGGGCTTTCGACTGAAGCTTTCTTT | CASSLYLGLSTEAFF
TRBD2 | TRBJ2-3 | TRBV7-7 | . | 16 | TGTGCTAGCAGCCAGGGACTAGCGGGGGACGGGGATACGCAGTATTTT | CASSQGLAGDGDTQYF
. | TRBJ1-2 | TRBV12-3/TRBV12-4 | . | 12 | TGTGCCAGCAGTATGACGGGCTATGGCTACACCTTC | CASSMTGYGYTF
. | TRBJ2-1 | TRBV2 | few | 16 | TGTGCCAGCAGTGAATTCCGGGGGGCGTGGGGTTCGGAGCAGTTCTTC | CASSEFRGAWGSEQFF
. | TRBJ1-4 | TRBV7-2 | many | 14 | TGTGCCAGCAGCATCACAGGTCTTAATGAAAAACTGTTTTTT | CASSITGLNEKLFF
TRBD1 | TRBJ2-1 | TRBV9 | once | 14 | TGTGCCAGCAGCGCGGGACAGGGAGGGTATGAGCAGTTCTTC | CASSAGQGGYEQFF
TRBD1 | TRBJ2-7 | TRBV6-5 | . | 13 | TGTGCCAGCAGTCGACAGGGGGTCTACGAGCAGTACTTC | CASSRQGVYEQYF
. | TRBJ1-1 | TRBV29-1 | few | 13 | TGCAGCGTTGAAGATCTTCTGGCAGATGAAGCTTTCTTT | CSVEDLLADEAFF
. | TRBJ1-4 | TRBV20-1 | few | 14 | TGCAGTGCTACTCAGGGAGGCCGTAATGAAAAACTGTTTTTT | CSATQGGRNEKLFF
. | TRBJ1-1 | TRBV12-3/TRBV12-4 | . | 13 | TGTGCCAGCAGTTTTTCGCAGATCACTGAAGCTTTCTTT | CASSFSQITEAFF
. | TRBJ2-1 | TRBV20-1 | few | 14 | TGCAGTGCGCTGGGGGGCGGCGGCTACTTTGAGCAGTTCTTC | CSALGGGGYFEQFF
. | TRBJ2-1 | TRBV9 | . | 12 | TGTGCCAGCAGCGGGCTATCCGGCGAGCAGTTCTTC | CASSGLSGEQFF
TRBD1 | TRBJ2-1 | TRBV5-1 | . | 16 | TGCGCCAGCAGCAGCCTTGGGACAGGGACGTACAATGAGCAGTTCTTC | CASSSLGTGTYNEQFF
TRBD1 | TRBJ1-5 | TRBV12-3/TRBV12-4 | few | 15 | TGTGCCAGCAGTGGGACAGGGAGTACAAACCAGCCCCAGCATTTT | CASSGTGSTNQPQHF